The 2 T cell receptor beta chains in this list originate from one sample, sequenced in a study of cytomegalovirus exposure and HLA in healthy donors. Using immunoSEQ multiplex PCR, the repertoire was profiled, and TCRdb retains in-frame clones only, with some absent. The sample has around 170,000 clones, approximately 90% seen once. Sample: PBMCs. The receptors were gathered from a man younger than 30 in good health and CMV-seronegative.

CDR3 DNA: TGTGCCATCAGGGGAACAGGAGGCTACACCTTC. Protein sequence: CAIRGTGGYTF. The chain combines TRBV10-3 with TRBJ1-2, with D tentatively TRBD1 (5 bases). CDR3 size: 11 residues. Per the germline V gene, CDR1 is ENHRY and CDR2 is SYGVKD. The ends were cut back, 6 bases at V and 8 bases at J, with 10 bases in the middle.

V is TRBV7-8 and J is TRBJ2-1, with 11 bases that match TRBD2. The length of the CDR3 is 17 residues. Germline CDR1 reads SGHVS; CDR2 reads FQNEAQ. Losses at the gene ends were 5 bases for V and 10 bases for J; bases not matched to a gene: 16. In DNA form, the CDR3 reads TGTGCCAGCAGCCTGAAGAGGGTACTAGCGGGAGTCAGGGAGCAGTTCTTC. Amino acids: CASSLKRVLAGVREQFF. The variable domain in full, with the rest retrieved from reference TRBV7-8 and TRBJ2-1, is GAGVSQSPRYKVAKRGQDVALRCDPISGHVSLFWYQQALGQGPEFLTYFQNEAQLDKSGLPSDRFFAERPEGSVSTLKIQRTQQEDSAVYLCASSLKRVLAGVREQFFGPGTRLTVL.